The present TCR beta chain was sequenced within a study of T cell responses to AZD1222 COVID-19 vaccine (dated by TCRdb to the early 2020s). As for the study more broadly: AZD1222 recipients given second doses at about 4 weeks or at about 12 weeks were pooled, since spike-specific TCR depth and breadth were not found to differ between the two schedules. A total of 233 trial participants underwent TCR sequencing, of whom about 200 had received two doses of AZD1222 and some 25 had received two doses of the MenACWY control vaccine. Trial participants were enrolled by age into 18-55, 56-69 and 70-plus year subgroups, with around 140, 26 and 57 TCR-sequenced participants respectively.

The CDR3 regions of human TCRbeta chains were analyzed by immunosequencing. The study's processing was this. TCRs in the repertoires were compared against a reference library of SARS-CoV-2-specific TCRs that had been generated with the MIRA antigen-specificity platform. Breadth was defined as the fraction of unique TCRs that were SARS-CoV-2-associated. Depth was defined as the fraction of total T cells that were SARS-CoV-2-associated. Each spike-specific TCR was assigned to its reactive spike region and to a CD4 or CD8 class using the MIRA data. Log10-transformed breadth and depth values were compared by one-way ANOVA with Sidak's multiple comparisons tests. This is the immuneACCESS table as TCRdb keeps it, with only in-frame sequences that have V and J called. A part of the clones is gone; compared with another copy, unresolved V genes explain less than half, and the rest is unexplained. V, J and clone size were drawn from that table, and D and trimming were deduced from the DNA. This sample is represented by 45,000 to 55,000 clones; about 86% of them were singletons. The ten largest clones capture 10% to 13% of the sample.

V loses 8 bases, J loses 9 bases, and the germline ends lie 8 bases apart. Spanning cysteine to phenylalanine, the CDR3 consists of 10 amino acids. Only the CDR3 part of the read is kept: 30 bases, read in frame from the first base. Per the germline V gene, MNHEY is the CDR1 and SVGAGI is the CDR2. Comments on this clone: The antigen it binds to is not known. No base qualities exist here, and no much larger clone lies one base off it.

Points the paper makes about the study in general: The 56-69-year group was small, and its depth increase did not reach significance, likely because of low power. The vaccine-associated CD4 TCRs covered the entire spike protein, and the dominant responses fell in regions 160-218 and 743-854. Because no day 14 peak-response samples were available, the repertoires could be characterized only after the peak T cell response. Epitopes outside the regions mutated in the B.1.351 and B.1.1.7 variants were reportedly recognized by nearly half of the unique spike-specific TCRs. Spike-specific TCR breadth and depth rose significantly after two AZD1222 doses compared with day 0 and with MenACWY recipients. Conclusions about previously exposed vaccinees were limited because only six AZD1222 recipients were SARS-CoV-2 seropositive at baseline. Participants were mostly white British, with more females than males. The authors suggested clonal diversity may have been underestimated.

Read against the paper, the sample's time point label means: baseline before first vaccination. Samples from vaccinated people were obtained from the UK trials COV001 and COV002, which included a single-blind randomized controlled phase 2/3 trial of AZD1222 (ChAdOx1 nCoV-19) in healthy adults. Trial participant PBMC samples were collected at day 0 and day 28 after the second dose for TCRbeta chain sequencing. Recombination linked TRBV6-5 to TRBJ2-1, with a weak D call of TRBD1 (6 bases match). The source of this sequence is an adult in good health. Source: peripheral blood, taken on day 0 of AZD1222 vaccination. The CDR3 protein: CASGGIEQFF. The nucleotide sequence reads TGTGCCAGCGGGGGCATTGAGCAGTTCTTC.